The 23 T cell receptor beta chains below all came from one sample that was sequenced in a study of blood T cell repertoires in COVID-19 (dated by TCRdb to 2019 to 2021). Library construction relied on the immunoSEQ multiplex PCR assay. Held by TCRdb, this immuneACCESS table contains in-frame sequences only and omits some clones. Under half of the omission traces to an unresolved V gene where checked; the cause of the rest is unknown. The sample table holds approximately 230,000 clones, of which 75% to 90% were seen once. The top ten hold about 4% of the sample. Sequencing was performed on PBMCs or T cells enriched from blood (not recorded which). All receptors come from a woman younger than 45 who had recovered from COVID-19.

This chain connects TRBV4-3 to TRBJ1-1; TRBD1 might be the D (6 bases). V dropped 3 bases and J dropped 8 bases, with 13 bases sitting between them. Germline V gives CDR1 LGHNA, CDR2 YSLEER. The CDR3 is made up of 13 amino acids. DNA of the CDR3: TGCGCCAGCAGCCAGGTGAGCGGGACAGAAGCTTTCTTT. Translated, it gives CASSQVSGTEAFF.

V usage is TRBV4-2 and J usage is TRBJ2-2; a possible D gene is TRBD2 (5 bases). The CDR3 spans 22 residues. V was clipped by 0 bases and J by 4 bases, with 30 bases between them. The germline gives CDR1 LGHNA, CDR2 YNFKEQ. The CDR3 loop is CASSQEFSPRRASRLGTGELFF. In DNA, the CDR3 is TGTGCCAGCAGCCAAGAATTCTCTCCCCGGCGGGCGTCGAGGCTGGGCACCGGGGAGCTGTTTTTT.

The chain couples TRBV27 to TRBJ2-6, with D perhaps matching TRBD2 (5 bases). Germline V gene lookup returns CDR1 MNHEY and CDR2 SMNVEV (reference sequence). V dropped 8 bases and J dropped 2 bases, with 16 bases sitting between them. The CDR3 loop spans 16 amino acids. The DNA of the CDR3 is TGTGCCAGCGCGTCACCCGGGATAGCTGGGGCCAACGTCCTGACTTTC. This translates into CASASPGIAGANVLTF.

The CDR3 sequence is CASSYEAANTGELFF. In DNA, the CDR3 is TGTGCCAGCAGTTACGAGGCAGCGAACACCGGGGAGCTGTTTTTT. J is TRBJ2-2 and V is TRBV6-5, with unresolved D. CDR1 MNHEY and CDR2 SVGAGI come from the germline V gene. The CDR3 spans 15 residues. Trimming took off 2 bases at V and 0 bases at J, with 7 bases between the two ends.

The chain couples TRBV6-5 to TRBJ2-1; TRBD1 is a possible D gene (6 bases). V was pared by 6 bases and J by 5 bases, with 17 bases between. This CDR3 region has 15 residues. Germline loops: CDR1 MNHEY, CDR2 SVGAGI. As DNA, the CDR3 is TGTGCCAGCAGACCCGCCGGGACAAGAAACAATGAGCAGTTCTTC. Its protein product is CASRPAGTRNNEQFF.

The chain joins TRBV29-1 to TRBJ1-2; no clear D gene. The CDR3 is 14 residues long. With 6 bases removed from V and 2 bases from J, the gap between germline ends came to 16 bases. Germline V gene sequence: CDR1 SQVTM, CDR2 ANQGSEA. In nucleotides, the CDR3 is TGCAGCGTCTGGTCGAGGGCGGTCAACTATGGCTACACCTTC. Translation: CSVWSRAVNYGYTF. Filled out from reference TRBV29-1 and TRBJ1-2, the complete variable domain reads SAVISQKPSRDICQRGTSLTIQCQVDSQVTMMFWYRQQPGQSLTLIATANQGSEATYESGFVIDKFPISRPNLTFSTLTVSNMSPEDSSIYLCSVWSRAVNYGYTFGSGTRLTVV.

V and J are TRBV7-9 and TRBJ2-1; possible D gene TRBD2, 6 bases. The germline V gene encodes CDR1 SEHNR and CDR2 FQNEAQ (reference sequence). The CDR3 is made up of 16 amino acids. V dropped 2 bases and J dropped 3 bases, with 14 bases sitting between them. CDR3 nucleotide sequence: TGTGCCAGCAGCTTAATGGGAGGCTCCTTCTACAATGAGCAGTTCTTC. It is translated as CASSLMGGSFYNEQFF.

The chain combines TRBV28 with TRBJ1-2; D remains ambiguous. The CDR3 extends over 13 amino acids. Trimming cost V 5 bases and J 4 bases, with 11 bases left between them. The germline CDR1 and CDR2 sequences are MDHEN and SYDVKM. CDR3 sequence (DNA): TGTGCCAGCAGTCCCGGAGAATCCTATGGCTACACCTTC. Residues: CASSPGESYGYTF.

This chain connects TRBV28 to TRBJ1-4, with a possible D match to TRBD1 (5 bases). Germline V lookup: CDR1 MDHEN, CDR2 SYDVKM. Deletions cut 3 bases from V and 7 bases from J, with 18 bases between. The CDR3 is made up of 16 amino acids. This chain's CDR3 is CASSFGLGGDREKLFF. The CDR3 DNA reads as TGTGCCAGCAGTTTTGGGCTGGGGGGGGATCGTGAAAAACTGTTTTTT.

This clone has just one count. V gene TRBV20-1 combines with J gene TRBJ2-5, with D possibly being TRBD2 (5 bases). This CDR3 has 12 residues. Trimming took off 3 bases at V and 5 bases at J, with 10 bases between the two ends. Germline V gene data show CDR1 as DFQATT and CDR2 as SNEGSKA (reference sequence). The CDR3 bases are TGCAGTGCTAGTAGAGGGTGGGAGACCCAGTACTTC. This gives the protein CSASRGWETQYF.

The J gene is TRBJ1-2, the V gene TRBV9, with TRBD1 identical over 8 bases. V shed 0 bases, J shed 2 bases, and the junction held 9 bases outside the gene matches. The V gene's germline CDR1 is SGDLS and CDR2 YYNGEE. CDR3 length equals 17 residues. The CDR3 nucleotides read TGTGCCAGCAGCGTAGCTGACAGGGGCGAACTCAACTATGGCTACACCTTC. Residues: CASSVADRGELNYGYTF.

The chain carries TRBV11-2 and TRBJ2-7, with TRBD2 as a possible D gene (5 bases). Germline CDR1 is SGHAT and CDR2 is FQNNGV. The CDR3 extends over 14 amino acids. V lost 5 bases and J 11 bases, leaving 22 bases between the germline ends. The CDR3 sequence: CASSTPRGGPRKYF. The DNA for the CDR3 is TGTGCCAGCAGCACACCTCGTGGAGGCCCCCGCAAGTACTTC.

This clone was detected only once. V usage is TRBV19 and J usage is TRBJ2-2; D may be TRBD2 (5 bases). Germline V gene lookup returns CDR1 LNHDA and CDR2 SQIVND (reference sequence). This CDR3 spans 17 amino acids. V lost 7 bases, J lost 2 bases, and 20 bases lay in between. The CDR3 here is CASTPTQTEGNTGELFF. The CDR3 nucleotides are TGTGCCAGTACCCCGACCCAGACCGAGGGAAACACCGGGGAGCTGTTTTTT.

The chain recombines TRBV5-4 with TRBJ2-3, with a weak D call TRBD2 (5 bases). Looked up from germline, CDR1 is SGHNT and CDR2 is YYREEE (reference sequence). The CDR3 spans 15 residues. The V end lost 5 bases, the J end lost 6 bases, and 19 bases lay between the germline ends. In DNA form, the CDR3 reads TGTGCCAGCAGTTCCAAGGATACTAGTTTGGATACGCAGTATTTT. This sequence encodes CASSSKDTSLDTQYF.

This chain uses TRBV24-1 with TRBJ2-2; a weak D match, TRBD2 (6 bases). The V gene's germline CDR1 is KGHDR and CDR2 SFDVKD. Trimming cost V 5 bases and J 6 bases, with 9 bases left between them. CDR3 length: 13 amino acids. This CDR3 reads CATSALAAGELFF. DNA for the CDR3: TGTGCCACCAGTGCTTTAGCGGCCGGGGAGCTGTTTTTT.

This clone was seen more than once but under ten times. The chain uses TRBV7-9 and TRBJ2-5; possibly TRBD2 for D (5 bases). Trimming took 7 bases from V and 6 from J, leaving 12 bases between them. In germline, CDR1 is SEHNR, CDR2 FQNEAQ (reference sequence). The CDR3 spans 12 residues. The CDR3 bases are TGTGCCAGCATGGGTGACGGGAAGACCCAGTACTTC. Its protein is CASMGDGKTQYF.

This clone was counted between two and nine times. J is TRBJ2-1 and V is TRBV7-3, with 7 bases matching TRBD2. The CDR3 consists of 13 residues. V gave up 3 bases and J gave up 10 bases; unmatched junction bases: 6. The germline V gene has CDR1 SGHTA and CDR2 FQGTGA. For the CDR3, the DNA is TGTGCCAGCAGCTTCGATGGGACTACCGAGCAGTTCTTC. Its protein is CASSFDGTTEQFF.

This chain uses TRBV11-1 with TRBJ2-5; 11 nucleotides agree with TRBD2. The germline CDR1 and CDR2 sequences are SGHAT and FQDESV (reference sequence). The V segment lost 5 bases and the J segment 4 bases; nucleotides outside the gene matches: 6. The CDR3 totals 15 residues. The CDR3 here is CASSRGLAGRETQYF. CDR3 DNA sequence: TGTGCCAGCAGCCGTGGACTAGCGGGTCGAGAGACCCAGTACTTC.

V is TRBV7-9 and J is TRBJ2-1; 12 bases line up with TRBD2. CDR1 SEHNR and CDR2 FQNEAQ come from the germline V gene (reference sequence). The CDR3 covers 12 residues. Trimming took 8 bases from V and 10 from J; bases not matched to a gene: 3. The CDR3 spells CASGLAGWEQFF. CDR3 DNA sequence: TGTGCCAGCGGACTAGCGGGATGGGAGCAGTTCTTC.

CDR3 DNA sequence: TGTGCCTGGGGCGGGAACTTCGATCAGCCCCAGCATTTT. This codes for CAWGGNFDQPQHF. The rearrangement uses TRBV30 and TRBJ1-5; D remains ambiguous. Germline CDR1 is GTSNPN and CDR2 is SVGIG (reference sequence). V lost 5 bases, J lost 5 bases, and 13 bases lay in between. There are 13 residues in the CDR3. Together with reference TRBV30 and TRBJ1-5, the CDR3 gives the full variable domain: SQTIHQWPATLVQPVGSPLSLECTVEGTSNPNLYWYRQAAGRGLQLLFYSVGIGQISSEVPQNLSASRPQDRQFILSSKKLLLSDSGFYLCAWGGNFDQPQHFGDGTRLSIL.

The V call is TRBV28, the J call TRBJ2-7; D may be TRBD1 (6 bases). The CDR3 extends over 14 amino acids. V lost 2 bases to trimming and J lost 4 bases, with 12 bases between them. Germline V gene lookup returns CDR1 MDHEN and CDR2 SYDVKM. CDR3 sequence: CASSLRQGRYEQYF. CDR3 coding DNA: TGTGCCAGCAGTTTACGGCAGGGGCGATACGAGCAGTACTTC.

This chain uses TRBV19 with TRBJ1-1, with D possibly being TRBD1 (5 bases). Germline CDR1 and CDR2: LNHDA and SQIVND (reference sequence). With 6 bases removed from V and 10 bases from J, the gap between germline ends came to 21 bases. The CDR3 contains 14 residues. The CDR3 DNA reads as TGTGCCAGTAGCGGCGAAAGGGGTAAAGTCACAGCTTTCTTT. It translates to CASSGERGKVTAFF.

The chain carries TRBV4-3 and TRBJ1-6, with D maybe TRBD1 (5 bases). The CDR3 is 18 amino acids. In germline, CDR1 is LGHNA, CDR2 YSLEER. The V and J ends lost 1 base and 8 bases respectively, with 21 bases between them. The CDR3 sequence: CASSQVHAPGTVDSPLHF. CDR3 nucleotides: TGCGCCAGCAGCCAAGTCCACGCTCCTGGGACTGTAGATTCACCCCTCCACTTT.